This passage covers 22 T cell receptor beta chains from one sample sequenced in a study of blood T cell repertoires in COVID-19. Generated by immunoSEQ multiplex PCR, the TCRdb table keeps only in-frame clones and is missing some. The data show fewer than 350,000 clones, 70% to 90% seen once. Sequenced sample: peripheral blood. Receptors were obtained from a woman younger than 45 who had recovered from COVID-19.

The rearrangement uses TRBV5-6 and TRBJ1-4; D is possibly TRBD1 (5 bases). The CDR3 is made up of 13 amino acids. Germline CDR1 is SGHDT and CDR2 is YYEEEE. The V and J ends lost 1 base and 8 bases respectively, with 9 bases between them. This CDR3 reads CASSLWGEEKLFF. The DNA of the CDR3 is TGTGCCAGCAGCTTGTGGGGGGAGGAAAAACTGTTTTTT.

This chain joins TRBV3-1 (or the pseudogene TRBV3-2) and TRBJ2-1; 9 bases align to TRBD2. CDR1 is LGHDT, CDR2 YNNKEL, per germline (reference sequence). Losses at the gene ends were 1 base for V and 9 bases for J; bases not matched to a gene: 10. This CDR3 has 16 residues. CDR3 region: CASSQAPWTSVGEQFF. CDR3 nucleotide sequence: TGTGCCAGCAGCCAAGCCCCATGGACTAGCGTCGGTGAGCAGTTCTTC.

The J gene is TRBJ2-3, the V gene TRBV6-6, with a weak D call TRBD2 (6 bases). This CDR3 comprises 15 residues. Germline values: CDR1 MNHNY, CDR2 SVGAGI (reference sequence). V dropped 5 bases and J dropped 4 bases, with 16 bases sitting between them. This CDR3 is CASSPGLSSADTQYF. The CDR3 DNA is TGTGCCAGCAGTCCGGGTCTATCTAGCGCAGATACGCAGTATTTT.

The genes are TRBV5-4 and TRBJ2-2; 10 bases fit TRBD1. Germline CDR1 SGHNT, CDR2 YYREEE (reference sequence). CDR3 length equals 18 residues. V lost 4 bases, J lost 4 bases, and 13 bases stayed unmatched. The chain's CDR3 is CASSPQPGQGTLTGELFF. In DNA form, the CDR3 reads TGTGCCAGCAGCCCGCAGCCGGGACAGGGGACCCTCACCGGGGAGCTGTTTTTT.

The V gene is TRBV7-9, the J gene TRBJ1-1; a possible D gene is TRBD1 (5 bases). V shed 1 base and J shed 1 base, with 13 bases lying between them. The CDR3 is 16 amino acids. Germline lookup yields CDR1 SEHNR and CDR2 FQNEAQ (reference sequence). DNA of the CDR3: TGTGCCAGCAGCTTAGGGGCCTTGGGGGGGAACACTGAAGCTTTCTTT. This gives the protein CASSLGALGGNTEAFF.

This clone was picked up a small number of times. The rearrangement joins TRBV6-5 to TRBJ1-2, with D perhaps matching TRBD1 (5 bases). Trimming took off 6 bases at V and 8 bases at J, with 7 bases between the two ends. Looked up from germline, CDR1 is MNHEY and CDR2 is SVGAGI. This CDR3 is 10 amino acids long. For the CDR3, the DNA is TGTGCCAGCAGATGGGGCGGCTACACCTTC. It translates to CASRWGGYTF.

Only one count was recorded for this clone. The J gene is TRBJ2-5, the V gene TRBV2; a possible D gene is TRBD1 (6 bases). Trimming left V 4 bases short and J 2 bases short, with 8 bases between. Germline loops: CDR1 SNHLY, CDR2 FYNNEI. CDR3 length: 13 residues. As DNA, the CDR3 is TGTGCCAGCAGTGGGGACATTCAAGAGACCCAGTACTTC. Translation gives CASSGDIQETQYF.

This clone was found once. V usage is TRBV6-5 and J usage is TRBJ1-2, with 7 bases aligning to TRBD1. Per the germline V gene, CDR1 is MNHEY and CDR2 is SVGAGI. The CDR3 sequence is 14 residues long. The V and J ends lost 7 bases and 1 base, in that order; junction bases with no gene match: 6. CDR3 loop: CASTRGGSNYGYTF. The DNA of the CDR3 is TGTGCCAGCACCCGAGGGGGCAGTAACTATGGCTACACCTTC.

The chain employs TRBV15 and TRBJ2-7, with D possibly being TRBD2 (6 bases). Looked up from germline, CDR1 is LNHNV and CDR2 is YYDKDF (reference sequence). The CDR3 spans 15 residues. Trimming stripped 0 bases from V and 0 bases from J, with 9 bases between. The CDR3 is CATSREGLPSYEQYF. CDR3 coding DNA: TGTGCCACCAGCAGAGAGGGACTCCCCTCCTACGAGCAGTACTTC.

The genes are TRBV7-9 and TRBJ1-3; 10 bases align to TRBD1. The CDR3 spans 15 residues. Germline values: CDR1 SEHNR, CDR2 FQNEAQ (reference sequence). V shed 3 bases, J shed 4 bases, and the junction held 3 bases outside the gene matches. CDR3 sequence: CASSFGTGEGNTIYF. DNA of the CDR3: TGTGCCAGCAGCTTCGGGACAGGGGAAGGAAACACCATATATTTT.

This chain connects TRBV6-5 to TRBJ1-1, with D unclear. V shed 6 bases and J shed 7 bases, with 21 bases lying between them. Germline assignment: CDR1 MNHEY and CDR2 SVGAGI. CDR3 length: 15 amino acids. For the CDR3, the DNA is TGTGCCAGCAGGGGCTTAAGTTCCGGCCGGGGTGAAGCTTTCTTT. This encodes CASRGLSSGRGEAFF.

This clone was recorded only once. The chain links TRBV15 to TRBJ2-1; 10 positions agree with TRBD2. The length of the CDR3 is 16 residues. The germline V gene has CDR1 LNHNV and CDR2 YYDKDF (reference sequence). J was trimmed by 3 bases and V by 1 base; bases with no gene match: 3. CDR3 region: CATSRARTSGYNEQFF. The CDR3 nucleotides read TGTGCCACCAGCAGAGCCCGGACTAGCGGCTACAATGAGCAGTTCTTC. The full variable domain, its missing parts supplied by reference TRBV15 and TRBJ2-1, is DAMVIQNPRYQVTQFGKPVTLSCSQTLNHNVMYWYQQKSSQAPKLLFHYYDKDFNNEADTPDNFQSRRPNTSFCFLDIRSPGLGDTAMYLCATSRARTSGYNEQFFGPGTRLTVL.

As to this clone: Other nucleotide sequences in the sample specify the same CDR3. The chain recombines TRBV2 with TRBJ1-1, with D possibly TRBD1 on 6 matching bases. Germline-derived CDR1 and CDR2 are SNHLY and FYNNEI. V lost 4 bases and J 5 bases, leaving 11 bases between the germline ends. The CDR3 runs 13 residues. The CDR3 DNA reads TGTGCCAGCAGTGTGCAGGGGAGTACTGAAGCTTTCTTT. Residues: CASSVQGSTEAFF.

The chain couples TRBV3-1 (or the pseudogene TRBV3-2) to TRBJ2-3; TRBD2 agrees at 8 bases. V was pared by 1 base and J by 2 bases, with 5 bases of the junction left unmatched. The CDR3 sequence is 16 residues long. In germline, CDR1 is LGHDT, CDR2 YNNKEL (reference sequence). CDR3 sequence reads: CASSQALAGSTDTQYF. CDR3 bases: TGTGCCAGCAGCCAAGCTTTAGCGGGATCCACAGATACGCAGTATTTT.

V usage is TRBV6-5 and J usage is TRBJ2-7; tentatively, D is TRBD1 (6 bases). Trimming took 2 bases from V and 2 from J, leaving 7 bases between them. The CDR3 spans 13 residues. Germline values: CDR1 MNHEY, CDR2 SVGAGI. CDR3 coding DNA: TGTGCCAGCAGTTACGGACAGACCTACGAGCAGTACTTC. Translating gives CASSYGQTYEQYF.

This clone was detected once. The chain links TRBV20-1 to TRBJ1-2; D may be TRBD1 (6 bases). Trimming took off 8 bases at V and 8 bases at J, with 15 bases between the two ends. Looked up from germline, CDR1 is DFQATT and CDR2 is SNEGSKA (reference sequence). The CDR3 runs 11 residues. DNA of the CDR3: TGCAGTCCCGCGGGGGCCCACGGCTACACCTTC. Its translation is CSPAGAHGYTF.

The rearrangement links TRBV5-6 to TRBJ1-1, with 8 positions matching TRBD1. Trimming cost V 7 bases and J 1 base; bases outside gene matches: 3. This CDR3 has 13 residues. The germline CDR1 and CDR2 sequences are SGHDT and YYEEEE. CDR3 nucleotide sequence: TGTGCCAGCGGACAGGGTGCGAACACTGAAGCTTTCTTT. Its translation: CASGQGANTEAFF.

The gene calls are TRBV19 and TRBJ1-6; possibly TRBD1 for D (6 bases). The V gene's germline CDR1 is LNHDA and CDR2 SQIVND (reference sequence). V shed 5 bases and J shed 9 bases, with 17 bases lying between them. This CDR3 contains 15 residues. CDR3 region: CASSLIRGNGSPLHF. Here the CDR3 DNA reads TGTGCCAGTAGTTTAATCAGGGGAAATGGTTCACCCCTCCACTTT.

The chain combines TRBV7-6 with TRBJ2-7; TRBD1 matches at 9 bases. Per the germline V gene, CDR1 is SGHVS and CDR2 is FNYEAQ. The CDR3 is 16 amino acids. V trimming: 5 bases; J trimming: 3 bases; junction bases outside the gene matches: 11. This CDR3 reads CASSVTATGGHYEQYF. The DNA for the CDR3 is TGTGCCAGCAGCGTCACGGCGACAGGGGGGCACTACGAGCAGTACTTC.

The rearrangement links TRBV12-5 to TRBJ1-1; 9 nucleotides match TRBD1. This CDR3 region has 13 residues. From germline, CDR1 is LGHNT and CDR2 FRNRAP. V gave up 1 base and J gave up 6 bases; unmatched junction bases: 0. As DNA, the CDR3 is TGTGCTAGTGGTTTGGGACAGGGGGCTGAAGCTTTCTTT. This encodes CASGLGQGAEAFF.

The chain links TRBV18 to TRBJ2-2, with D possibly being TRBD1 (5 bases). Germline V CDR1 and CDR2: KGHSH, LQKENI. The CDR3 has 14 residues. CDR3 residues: CAAQGTSNTGELFF. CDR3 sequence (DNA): TGTGCTGCCCAGGGTACATCGAACACCGGGGAGCTGTTTTTT.

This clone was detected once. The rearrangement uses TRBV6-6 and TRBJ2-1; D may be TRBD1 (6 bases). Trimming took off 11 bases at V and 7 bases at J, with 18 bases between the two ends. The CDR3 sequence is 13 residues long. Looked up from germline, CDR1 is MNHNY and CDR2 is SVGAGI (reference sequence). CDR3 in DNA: TGTGCCTGCTTGGACAGTCTCAGGAATGAGCAGTTCTTC. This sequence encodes CACLDSLRNEQFF.